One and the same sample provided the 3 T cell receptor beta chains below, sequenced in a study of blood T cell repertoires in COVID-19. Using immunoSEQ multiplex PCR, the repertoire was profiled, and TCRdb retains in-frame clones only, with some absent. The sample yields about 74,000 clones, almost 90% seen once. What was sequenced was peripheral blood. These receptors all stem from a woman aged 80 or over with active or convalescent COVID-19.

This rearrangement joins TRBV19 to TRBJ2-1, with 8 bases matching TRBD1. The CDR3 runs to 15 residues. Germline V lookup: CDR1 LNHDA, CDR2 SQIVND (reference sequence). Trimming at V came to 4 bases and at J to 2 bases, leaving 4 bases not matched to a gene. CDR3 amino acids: CASSNPGQAYNEQFF. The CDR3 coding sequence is TGTGCCAGTAGTAATCCGGGACAGGCCTACAATGAGCAGTTCTTC.

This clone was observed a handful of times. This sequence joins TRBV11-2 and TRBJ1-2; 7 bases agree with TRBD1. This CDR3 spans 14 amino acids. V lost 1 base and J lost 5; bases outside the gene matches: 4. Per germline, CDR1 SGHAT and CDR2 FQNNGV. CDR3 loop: CASSLGGTVYGYTF. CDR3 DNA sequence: TGTGCCAGCAGCTTAGGGGGGACAGTATATGGCTACACCTTC.

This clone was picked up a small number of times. This chain's CDR3 is CAIRIQGVDGYTF. CDR3 bases: TGTGCCATCAGGATACAGGGTGTTGATGGCTACACCTTC. The rearrangement uses TRBV10-3 and TRBJ1-2; the D gene is possibly TRBD1 (6 bases). Germline CDR1 reads ENHRY; CDR2 reads SYGVKD. This CDR3 spans 13 amino acids. Trimming took 6 bases from V and 6 from J, leaving 14 bases between them.